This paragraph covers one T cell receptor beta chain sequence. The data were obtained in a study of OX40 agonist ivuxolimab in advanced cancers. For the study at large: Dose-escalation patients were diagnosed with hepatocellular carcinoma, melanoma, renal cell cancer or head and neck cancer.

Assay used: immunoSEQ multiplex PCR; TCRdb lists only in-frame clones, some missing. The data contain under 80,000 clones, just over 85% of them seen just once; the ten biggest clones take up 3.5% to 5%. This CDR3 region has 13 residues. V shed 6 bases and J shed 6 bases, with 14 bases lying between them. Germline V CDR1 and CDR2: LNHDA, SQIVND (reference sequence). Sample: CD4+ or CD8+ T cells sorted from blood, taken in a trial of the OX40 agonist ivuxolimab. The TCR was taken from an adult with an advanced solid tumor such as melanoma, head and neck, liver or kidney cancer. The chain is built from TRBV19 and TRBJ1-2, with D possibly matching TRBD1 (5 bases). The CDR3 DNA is TGTGCCAGTAGGGGGCCCACCGGCGATGGCTACACCTTC. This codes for CASRGPTGDGYTF.